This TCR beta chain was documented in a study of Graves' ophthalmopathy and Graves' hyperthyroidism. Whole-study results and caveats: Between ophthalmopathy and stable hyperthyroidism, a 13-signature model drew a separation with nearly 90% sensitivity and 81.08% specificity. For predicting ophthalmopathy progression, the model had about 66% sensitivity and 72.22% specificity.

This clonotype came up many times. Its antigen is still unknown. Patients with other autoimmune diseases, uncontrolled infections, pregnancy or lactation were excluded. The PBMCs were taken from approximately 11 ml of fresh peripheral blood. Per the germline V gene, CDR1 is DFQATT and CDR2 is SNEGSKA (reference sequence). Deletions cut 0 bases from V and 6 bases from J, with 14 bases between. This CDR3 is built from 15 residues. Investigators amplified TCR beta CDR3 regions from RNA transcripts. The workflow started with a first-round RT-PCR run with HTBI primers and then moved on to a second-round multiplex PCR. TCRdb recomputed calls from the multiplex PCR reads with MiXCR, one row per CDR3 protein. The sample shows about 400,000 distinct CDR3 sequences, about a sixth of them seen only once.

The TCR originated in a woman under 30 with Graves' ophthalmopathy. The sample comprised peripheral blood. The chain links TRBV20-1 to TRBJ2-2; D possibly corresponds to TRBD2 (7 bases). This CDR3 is CSAREAGAPPGELFF. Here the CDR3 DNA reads TGCAGTGCTAGAGAGGCGGGGGCGCCCCCCGGGGAGCTGTTTTTT.